Shown below are 2 T cell receptor beta chains from a single sample sequenced in a study of tumor-infiltrating lymphocytes in primary liver carcinoma (TCRdb year 2017). TRIzol reagent was used to extract blood RNA from unsorted whole blood, while the DNeasy Blood & Tissue kit provided the germline DNA. The sequencer was an Illumina HiSeq 2500. Starting from approximately 500 ng total RNA, TCRbeta-specific cDNA was produced by reverse transcription with a constant-region primer and ProtoScript II reverse transcriptase. Three nested multiplex PCR rounds, following a slightly modified ARM-PCR procedure, were used to build the TCRbeta libraries. Each of the first two PCR rounds ran for approximately 11 cycles and used multiplex TRBV1-TRBV30 forward primers together with a Cbeta reverse primer. TCRdb's own reprocessing of the public reads used fastp at Q25 and MiXCR and kept productive beta chains. A single entry per CDR3 protein holds the most common genes and DNA from its merged rows. This sample holds fewer than 350,000 distinct CDR3 sequences; roughly two thirds were observed only once. In total, the top ten clones hold roughly 9% of the sample.

What was sequenced was peripheral blood. All receptors come from a man in his forties with primary liver carcinoma and hepatitis B virus infection.

This clonotype was detected only once. An end of the junction does not agree with germline; a read error may underlie this. The chain links TRBV12-5 to TRBJ1-3, with D unresolved. The CDR3 sequence is 14 residues long. Germline assignment: CDR1 LGHNT and CDR2 FRNRAP. CDR3 sequence: CASGDGFSGSTIYF. In DNA form, the CDR3 reads TGTGCTAGTGGAGACGGCTTCTCTGGAAGCACCATATATTTT. Looking up the rest from reference TRBV12-5 and TRBJ1-3 gives the full variable domain: DARVTQTPRHKVTEMGQEVTMRCQPILGHNTVFWYRQTMMQGLELLAYFRNRAPLDDSGMPKDRFSAEMPDATLATLKIQPSEPRDSAVYFCASGDGFSGSTIYFGEGSWLTVV.

Comments on this clonotype: Mismatch with germline at one junction end may stem from a read error. The rearrangement uses TRBV6-5 and TRBJ2-7, with 10 nucleotides matching TRBD1. The CDR3 runs to 16 residues. Germline lookup yields CDR1 MNHEY and CDR2 SVGAGI. The CDR3 protein is CASSSRRTGGQGEQYF. The CDR3 coding sequence is TGTGCTAGCAGTTCCAGGCGGACAGGGGGTCAGGGCGAGCAGTACTTC.